These T cell receptor beta chains were read from a single sample in a study of cytomegalovirus exposure and HLA in healthy donors. Clones were read by immunoSEQ multiplex PCR, and TCRdb kept only the in-frame ones, dropping some. This table lists roughly 60,000 clones. The sample taken for sequencing was PBMCs. The receptors derive from a woman younger than 35 in good health and CMV-seronegative. CDR3s include the opening cysteine and the closing phenylalanine or tryptophan. Fields, in order: V gene, J gene, D gene, CDR3 DNA, CDR3 protein. The D gene is left open where the match is weak.

V: TRBV9; J: TRBJ2-1; D: TRBD2; DNA: TGTGCCAGCAGCGTAGGTGGCGGGGGGACTTACAATGAGCAGTTCTTC; CDR3: CASSVGGGGTYNEQFF
V: TRBV4-1; J: TRBJ2-1; D: TRBD2; DNA: TGCGCCAGCAGCCAAGGGACTAGCGGGAGGTCCGACAATGAGCAGTTCTTC; CDR3: CASSQGTSGRSDNEQFF
V: TRBV5-1; J: TRBJ1-5; D: -; DNA: TGCGCCAGCAGCGACGGGGGTCTAACAGGGCCCCAGCATTTT; CDR3: CASSDGGLTGPQHF
V: TRBV28; J: TRBJ1-2; D: -; DNA: TGTGCCAGCAGTCCAAACCGATTCCTCGACAGAAATGGCTACACCTTC; CDR3: CASSPNRFLDRNGYTF
V: TRBV19; J: TRBJ1-5; D: -; DNA: TGTGCCAGTAGTATATATTCACAGGGTAATCAGCCCCAGCATTTT; CDR3: CASSIYSQGNQPQHF
V: TRBV4-2; J: TRBJ2-3; D: TRBD1; DNA: TGTGCCAGCAGCCAAAGGACAGGGGCCCTCACAGATACGCAGTATTTT; CDR3: CASSQRTGALTDTQYF
V: TRBV5-4; J: TRBJ2-5; D: TRBD1; DNA: TGTGCCAGCAGCTCATCGACAGGGAAAGAGACCCAGTACTTC; CDR3: CASSSSTGKETQYF
V: TRBV5-4; J: TRBJ2-7; D: TRBD1; DNA: TGTGCCAGCAGCTTGGGACAGGGTAATCAGCAGTACTTC; CDR3: CASSLGQGNQQYF
V: TRBV5-4; J: TRBJ2-7; D: TRBD1; DNA: TGTGCCAGCAGCGTGGGACAGTCCTACGAGCAGTACTTC; CDR3: CASSVGQSYEQYF
V: TRBV2; J: TRBJ2-5; D: TRBD2; DNA: TGTGCCAGCAGTGAAGCGTTAGCGGGAGGGCCCTGGGAGACCCAGTACTTC; CDR3: CASSEALAGGPWETQYF
V: TRBV28; J: TRBJ1-1; D: -; DNA: TGTGCCAGCAGGGGTGGACTTTCAGGAGCCCCTGAAGCTTTCTTT; CDR3: CASRGGLSGAPEAFF
V: TRBV9; J: TRBJ1-1; D: -; DNA: TGTGCCAGCAGCGTCGGGAAGGTGAACACTGAAGCTTTCTTT; CDR3: CASSVGKVNTEAFF
V: TRBV4-2; J: TRBJ2-7; D: TRBD2; DNA: TGTGCCAGCAGCCAACGTACACTAGCGGGGGCCCCCTACGAGCAGTACTTC; CDR3: CASSQRTLAGAPYEQYF
V: TRBV2; J: TRBJ2-1; D: -; DNA: TGTGCCAGCAGTGCCGACAGGTACTCCTACAATGAGCAGTTCTTC; CDR3: CASSADRYSYNEQFF
V: TRBV6-5; J: TRBJ2-2; D: TRBD1; DNA: TGTGCCAGCCAGGGGGCGGAGAACACCGGGGAGCTGTTTTTT; CDR3: CASQGAENTGELFF
V: TRBV19; J: TRBJ1-1; D: -; DNA: TGTGCCAGTAGTAAAAACAGCTTCACTGAAGCTTTCTTT; CDR3: CASSKNSFTEAFF
V: TRBV25-1; J: TRBJ2-4; D: -; DNA: TGTGCCAGCAGTCCCGTGGGGGGTTTAGCCAAAAACATTCAGTACTTC; CDR3: CASSPVGGLAKNIQYF
V: TRBV25-1; J: TRBJ2-7; D: TRBD2; DNA: TGTGCCAGCTCCTACGGGGGGTTTAGCGCCTACGAGCAGTACTTC; CDR3: CASSYGGFSAYEQYF
V: TRBV7-2; J: TRBJ1-2; D: TRBD1; DNA: TGTGCCAGCAGCAGGGACAGGTCCCCTAACTATGGCTACACCTTC; CDR3: CASSRDRSPNYGYTF
V: TRBV6-6; J: TRBJ1-2; D: -; DNA: TGTGCCAGCAGTTACACGGGGGAACGGGGCTACACCTTC; CDR3: CASSYTGERGYTF
V: TRBV6-6; J: TRBJ2-7; D: TRBD1; DNA: TGTGCCAGCAGCTACCGGACAGGGTTAGGGTACGAGCAGTACTTC; CDR3: CASSYRTGLGYEQYF
V: TRBV10-2; J: TRBJ2-1; D: TRBD1; DNA: TGCGCCAGCAGCCTGCCAAGGGGTCAGGGGGTATCCAATGAGCAGTTCTTC; CDR3: CASSLPRGQGVSNEQFF
V: TRBV4-1; J: TRBJ2-7; D: TRBD1; DNA: TGCGCCAGCAGCCAAGGGGGACAGGGGGCTTCCTACGAGCAGTACTTC; CDR3: CASSQGGQGASYEQYF
V: TRBV7-9; J: TRBJ2-7; D: -; DNA: TGTGCCAGCAGCCCCCCGGACAGCCCGACCTACGAGCAGTACTTC; CDR3: CASSPPDSPTYEQYF
V: TRBV25-1; J: TRBJ2-7; D: TRBD1; DNA: TGTGCCAGCAGTGATAGACAGGGGAGGTCCTACGAGCAGTACTTC; CDR3: CASSDRQGRSYEQYF
V: TRBV10-1; J: TRBJ1-5; D: -; DNA: TGCGCCAGCAAAGTGTTCGGGTACGACGATCAGCCCCAGCATTTT; CDR3: CASKVFGYDDQPQHF
V: TRBV7-9; J: TRBJ2-5; D: -; DNA: TGTGCCAGCAGCTGGCAGGGGCCCCAAGAGACCCAGTACTTC; CDR3: CASSWQGPQETQYF
V: TRBV15; J: TRBJ2-5; D: -; DNA: TGTGCCACCAGTAGCCATTCACTAGGTAGGGAGACCCAGTACTTC; CDR3: CATSSHSLGRETQYF